This T cell receptor beta chain was profiled in a study of cytomegalovirus exposure and HLA in healthy donors. Study-wide points: A few of the chains that were CMV-associated were confirmed in vitro to be specific for CMV antigens.

The CDR3 sequence is 20 residues long. On this clone itself: No antigen is known for it.

The study ran its PCR with 60 Vbeta and 13 Jbeta primers. Some clones are missing from TCRdb's copy, which holds only in-frame ones; the method was immunoSEQ multiplex PCR. This table has 100,000 to 150,000 clones, roughly four fifths appearing once. The sample comprised PBMCs. The chain joins TRBV21-1 to TRBJ2-1; the table's D gene call, TRBD2, was not cross checked with the DNA. TRBV21-1 is a documented pseudogene. The receptor's source is a woman aged 55-69 years in good health and CMV-seronegative. The CDR3 coding sequence is TGTGCCAGCAGCGAAGAACCGGGACTAGCGTTCTGGAGCTCCTACAATGAGCAGTTCTTC. Translating gives CASSEEPGLAFWSSYNEQFF.